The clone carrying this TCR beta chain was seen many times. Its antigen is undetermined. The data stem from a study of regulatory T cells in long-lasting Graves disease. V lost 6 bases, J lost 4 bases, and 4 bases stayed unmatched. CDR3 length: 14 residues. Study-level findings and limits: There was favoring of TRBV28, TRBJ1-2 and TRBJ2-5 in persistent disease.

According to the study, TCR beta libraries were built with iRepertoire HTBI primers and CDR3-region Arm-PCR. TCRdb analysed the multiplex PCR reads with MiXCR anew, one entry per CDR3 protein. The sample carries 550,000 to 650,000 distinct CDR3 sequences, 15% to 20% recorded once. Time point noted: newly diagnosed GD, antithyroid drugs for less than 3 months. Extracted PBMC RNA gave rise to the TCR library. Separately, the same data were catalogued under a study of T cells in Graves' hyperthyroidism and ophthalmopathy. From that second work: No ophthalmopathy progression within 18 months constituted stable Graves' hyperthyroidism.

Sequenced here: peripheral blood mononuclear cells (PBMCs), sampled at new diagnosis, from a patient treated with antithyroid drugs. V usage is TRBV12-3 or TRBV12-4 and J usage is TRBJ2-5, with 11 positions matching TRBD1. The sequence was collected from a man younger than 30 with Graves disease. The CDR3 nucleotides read TGTGCCAGCAGGGACAGGGGGCATAGAGAGACCCAGTACTTC. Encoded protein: CASRDRGHRETQYF.